This T cell receptor beta chain was sequenced in a study of shared clonotypes between healthy human individuals. About the research overall: There were three CD4 naive, three CD4 memory, two CD8 naive and one CD8 memory plates per donor. Study findings and constraints: At large depth, rarefaction still showed sorted-subset sequencing to be incomplete.

Terminally differentiated effector memory CD45RA+ cells were excluded by CCR7 positive selection of CD45RO-negative cells. Concerning this clone: As yet, its antigen is unknown.

Here immunoSEQ multiplex PCR was the method, and the copy in TCRdb shows in-frame clones only, minus some. The top ten hold 1.5% to 2% of the sample, which has about 2.1 million clones, about 94% seen once. Germline-derived CDR1 and CDR2 are MNHNS and SASEGT. CDR3 length equals 16 residues. The V end lost 1 base, the J end lost 1 base, and 11 bases lay between the germline ends. Sequenced material: naive CD8+ T cells from PBMCs. The receptor comes from a man aged 18 to 29 in good health. Some clones in this sample may be carry-over from other donors' samples. The V and J genes are TRBV6-1 and TRBJ1-5; D is ambiguous. CDR3 nucleotide sequence: TGTGCCAGCAGTGAAGAAAGGGTGGGGAGCAATCAGCCCCAGCATTTT. This gives the protein CASSEERVGSNQPQHF.